One sample yielded the 13 T cell receptor beta chains listed below, sequenced in a study of HIV-infected patients and healthy controls. Antiretroviral therapy had run roughly three months, about 14 weeks, before follow-up blood collection. All unsorted peripheral T cells were captured because whole blood was used without fractionation. Reverse transcription used roughly 450 ng RNA and constant-region primers for alpha and beta. Each of the alpha and beta chains got its own library through chain-specific third strand synthesis with indices. TCRdb passed the 5' RACE reads through MiXCR, listing each CDR3 protein once. The sample contains about 5,500 distinct CDR3 sequences, about 8.6% of which appear only once. The source was blood, collected during antiretroviral therapy. These receptors were taken from an adult with HIV infection.

This clonotype is deemed medium-sized. The rearrangement joins TRBV7-6 to TRBJ2-7; D might be TRBD2 (6 bases). V was clipped by 5 bases and J by 3 bases, with 11 bases between them. Germline V gene lookup returns CDR1 SGHVS and CDR2 FNYEAQ. The CDR3 covers 13 residues. The CDR3 sequence is CASSPGGFYEQYF. Written as DNA, the CDR3 is TGTGCCAGCAGCCCAGGAGGGTTCTACGAGCAGTACTTC.

This chain joins TRBV19 and TRBJ1-5; D gene ambiguous. Germline V lookup: CDR1 LNHDA, CDR2 SQIVND (reference sequence). V lost 0 bases and J lost 5, with 8 bases in between. This CDR3 is 14 amino acids long. The CDR3 coding sequence is TGTGCCAGTAGTATAGATCAGGTACATCAGCCCCAGCATTTT. Protein product: CASSIDQVHQPQHF. The variable domain in full, with the rest retrieved from reference TRBV19 and TRBJ1-5, is DGGITQSPKYLFRKEGQNVTLSCEQNLNHDAMYWYRQDPGQGLRLIYYSQIVNDFQKGDIAEGYSVSREKKESFPLTVTSAQKNPTAFYLCASSIDQVHQPQHFGDGTRLSIL.

There are many counts of this clonotype. V and J are TRBV7-6 and TRBJ2-7, with a possible D match to TRBD2 (5 bases). CDR3 length: 13 amino acids. The V end was cut by 3 bases, the J end by 3 bases, with 9 bases between. Germline assignment: CDR1 SGHVS and CDR2 FNYEAQ. The CDR3 nucleotides read TGTGCCAGCAGCTTCGGACGGGACTACGAGCAGTACTTC. It encodes CASSFGRDYEQYF.

This chain links TRBV7-2 with TRBJ2-5, with a possible D match to TRBD2 (7 bases). Germline V CDR1 and CDR2: SGHTA, FQGNSA. The CDR3 extends over 14 amino acids. The V and J ends lost 6 bases and 4 bases respectively, with 15 bases between them. The CDR3 DNA follows: TGTGCCAGCAGAAGAGGGGGGGCAGCAGAGACCCAGTACTTC. Translating gives CASRRGGAAETQYF. Together with reference TRBV7-2 and TRBJ2-5, the CDR3 gives the full variable domain: GAGVSQSPSNKVTEKGKDVELRCDPISGHTALYWYRQSLGQGLEFLIYFQGNSAPDKSGLPSDRFSAERTGGSVSTLTIQRTQQEDSAVYLCASRRGGAAETQYFGPGTRLLVL.

This chain links TRBV5-4 with TRBJ2-7; the match to TRBD2 covers 14 bases. Losses at the gene ends were 5 bases for V and 4 bases for J; bases not matched to a gene: 2. From germline, CDR1 is SGHNT and CDR2 YYREEE (reference sequence). CDR3 length equals 14 residues. This CDR3 reads CASSGTSGSYEQYF. The CDR3 DNA reads TGTGCCAGCAGTGGGACTAGCGGGAGTTACGAGCAGTACTTC.

Judged by abundance, this clonotype is medium-sized (0.01 to 0.1%). This chain uses TRBV7-2 with TRBJ2-2, with D unclear. The CDR3 runs 12 residues. Between the trimmed V and J ends, which lost 0 bases and 5 bases, there was a span of 1 base. Germline values: CDR1 SGHTA, CDR2 FQGNSA. The CDR3 here is CASSLATGELFF. CDR3 nucleotide sequence: TGTGCCAGCAGCTTAGCTACCGGGGAGCTGTTTTTT.

This clonotype is classed as medium-sized. The rearrangement links TRBV6-2 or TRBV6-3 to TRBJ2-7; maybe TRBD2 (5 bases). The germline CDR1 and CDR2 sequences are MNHEY and SVGEGT. The CDR3 spans 14 residues. The ends were cut back, 6 bases at V and 7 bases at J, with 19 bases in the middle. Here the CDR3 reads CASSEPSEGAEQYF. CDR3 DNA: TGTGCCAGCAGCGAGCCCTCCGAGGGAGCAGAGCAGTACTTC.

This clonotype has ten or more counts. This chain connects TRBV6-2 or TRBV6-3 to TRBJ2-3, with TRBD2 as a possible D gene (6 bases). Looked up from germline, CDR1 is MNHEY and CDR2 is SVGEGT. V dropped 2 bases and J dropped 4 bases, with 10 bases sitting between them. This CDR3 contains 14 residues. CDR3 bases: TGTGCCAGCAGTTACGGCGGGATTGCAGATACGCAGTATTTT. This encodes CASSYGGIADTQYF.

This clonotype was counted at least ten times. The V call is TRBV4-2, the J call TRBJ2-1, with unresolved D. With 5 bases removed from V and 8 bases from J, the gap between germline ends came to 10 bases. This CDR3 contains 12 residues. Per the germline V gene, CDR1 is LGHNA and CDR2 is YNFKEQ. The CDR3 nucleotides read TGTGCCAGCAGCAAGCCCGGCGATGAGCAGTTCTTC. This encodes CASSKPGDEQFF.

This clonotype counts as medium-sized. The V and J genes are TRBV29-1 and TRBJ1-1; D is possibly TRBD1 (6 bases). Germline CDR1 and CDR2: SQVTM and ANQGSEA. The CDR3 extends over 15 amino acids. V was shortened by 1 base and J by 1 base, with 13 bases between the two germline ends. CDR3 bases: TGCAGCGTTGAAGGGACAGCCAAATCGAACACTGAAGCTTTCTTT. It is translated as CSVEGTAKSNTEAFF. The full variable domain, rest sourced from reference TRBV29-1 and TRBJ1-1, is SAVISQKPSRDICQRGTSLTIQCQVDSQVTMMFWYRQQPGQSLTLIATANQGSEATYESGFVIDKFPISRPNLTFSTLTVSNMSPEDSSIYLCSVEGTAKSNTEAFFGQGTRLTVV.

Only a few counts were recorded for this clonotype. The chain has TRBV29-1 and TRBJ2-1, with D possibly being TRBD2 (5 bases). This CDR3 region has 12 residues. V was trimmed by 6 bases and J by 3 bases, leaving 9 bases between them. CDR1 is SQVTM, CDR2 ANQGSEA, per germline. CDR3: CSVQRIYNEQFF. The CDR3 bases are TGCAGCGTACAGCGGATCTACAATGAGCAGTTCTTC.

Many counts were recorded for this clonotype. The chain is built from TRBV4-3 and TRBJ2-7; 15 bases match TRBD2. The V gene's germline CDR1 is LGHNA and CDR2 YSLEER. With V trimmed by 1 base and J by 5 bases, 12 bases remained unmatched. The CDR3 is made up of 19 amino acids. The CDR3 region has the DNA TGCGCCAGCAGCCAAGCCCGGACTAGCGGGAGGGAGGCTGCCCACGAGCAGTACTTC. It yields the protein CASSQARTSGREAAHEQYF.

The table lists this clonotype with a few counts. CDR3 in amino acids: CASSHTRTLVGTVRETQYF. The CDR3 DNA sequence: TGTGCCAGCAGCCACACGCGTACGTTAGTCGGGACAGTGCGGGAGACCCAGTACTTC. This chain joins TRBV11-2 and TRBJ2-5, with 7 bases fitting TRBD1. Germline trimming cut 5 bases from V and 5 bases from J; bases unmatched to any gene: 23. From germline, CDR1 is SGHAT and CDR2 FQNNGV. The CDR3 loop spans 19 amino acids.